The 16 T cell receptor beta chains in this list originate from one sample, sequenced in a study of blood T cell repertoires in COVID-19. Clones were read by immunoSEQ multiplex PCR, and TCRdb kept only the in-frame ones, dropping some. The data show approximately 260,000 clones, approximately 80% seen once. The sequencing sample was made of peripheral blood. These receptor sequences come from a woman older than 75 with active or convalescent COVID-19.

The chain is built from TRBV28 and TRBJ2-2, with TRBD1 identical over 7 bases. The germline CDR1 and CDR2 sequences are MDHEN and SYDVKM. V shed 7 bases, J shed 0 bases, and the junction held 5 bases outside the gene matches. The CDR3 length is 15 residues. CDR3 coding DNA: TGTGCCAGCACCTCGGGGACAGCGAACACCGGGGAGCTGTTTTTT. It specifies CASTSGTANTGELFF.

The chain recombines TRBV5-6 with TRBJ1-3; D call uncertain. Germline CDR1 SGHDT, CDR2 YYEEEE. This CDR3 comprises 14 residues. V shed 0 bases and J shed 0 bases, with 4 bases lying between them. The CDR3 spells CASSLAYSGNTIYF. The CDR3 DNA reads TGTGCCAGCAGCTTGGCTTACTCTGGAAACACCATATATTTT.

The chain recombines TRBV10-3 with TRBJ2-7; 7 nucleotides align to TRBD1. The V segment lost 5 bases and the J segment 0 bases; nucleotides outside the gene matches: 7. In germline, CDR1 is ENHRY, CDR2 SYGVKD. This CDR3 is 15 amino acids long. The CDR3: CAISIGQASSYEQYF. The CDR3 DNA sequence: TGTGCCATCAGTATAGGACAGGCGAGCTCCTACGAGCAGTACTTC.

J is TRBJ1-2 and V is TRBV2; no clear D. Trimming took 3 bases from V and 5 from J, leaving 7 bases between them. Germline CDR1 and CDR2: SNHLY and FYNNEI. The CDR3 length is 12 residues. This chain's CDR3 is CASSDPGYGYTF. CDR3 DNA sequence: TGTGCCAGCAGTGACCCGGGTTATGGCTACACCTTC.

V and J are TRBV11-3 and TRBJ2-3; D remains ambiguous. The V and J ends lost 0 bases and 0 bases respectively, with 7 bases between them. CDR1 SGHNT and CDR2 YENEEA come from the germline V gene. The CDR3 runs to 15 residues. The CDR3: CASSLDSFSTDTQYF. The CDR3 nucleotides are TGTGCCAGCAGCTTAGACTCCTTCAGCACAGATACGCAGTATTTT. Together with reference TRBV11-3 and TRBJ2-3, the CDR3 gives the full variable domain: EAGVVQSPRYKIIEKKQPVAFWCNPISGHNTLYWYLQNLGQGPELLIRYENEEAVDDSQLPKDRFSAERLKGVDSTLKIQPAELGDSAVYLCASSLDSFSTDTQYFGPGTRLTVL.

The chain links TRBV4-2 to TRBJ2-3; no clear D. In germline, CDR1 is LGHNA, CDR2 YNFKEQ. CDR3 length equals 13 residues. V dropped 4 bases and J dropped 4 bases, with 9 bases sitting between them. The CDR3 here is CASSPTASDTQYF. In DNA, the CDR3 is TGTGCCAGCAGCCCGACTGCCTCAGATACGCAGTATTTT.

CDR3 nucleotides: TGTGCCAGTACCGACAGGGAAAAAGCTCGCACCGGGGAGCTGTTTTTT. It specifies CASTDREKARTGELFF. The J gene is TRBJ2-2, the V gene TRBV19; the match to TRBD1 covers 7 bases. This CDR3 is built from 16 residues. V lost 7 bases, J lost 4 bases, and 12 bases stayed unmatched. CDR1 and CDR2 from the germline V gene are LNHDA and SQIVND (reference sequence).

The chain recombines TRBV7-9 with TRBJ2-3, with D possibly TRBD2 on 6 matching bases. Germline CDR1 reads SEHNR; CDR2 reads FQNEAQ (reference sequence). This CDR3 has 13 residues. V lost 6 bases and J lost 4, with 11 bases in between. Written as DNA, the CDR3 is TGTGCCAGCAGGCGGGACGGCCCAGATACGCAGTATTTT. This translates into CASRRDGPDTQYF.

The CDR3 sequence is CASSQWGLKQFF. The CDR3 coding sequence is TGCGCCAGCAGCCAGTGGGGCCTGAAGCAGTTCTTC. The chain links TRBV4-1 to TRBJ2-1; TRBD1 is a possible D gene (5 bases). The V and J ends lost 3 bases and 11 bases respectively, with 11 bases between them. Germline values: CDR1 MGHRA, CDR2 YSYEKL. The CDR3 contains 12 residues.

This chain uses TRBV12-1 with TRBJ2-7; TRBD2 is the table's D call, not checked against the DNA. TRBV12-1 has pseudogene status. This CDR3 comprises 13 residues. The CDR3 is CASSFAGGYEQYF. CDR3 sequence (DNA): TGTGCCAGCAGCTTTGCGGGGGGGTACGAGCAGTACTTC.

V is TRBV30 and J is TRBJ1-5; TRBD1 aligns across 7 bases. Per the germline V gene, CDR1 is GTSNPN and CDR2 is SVGIG (reference sequence). Trimming took 1 base from V and 2 from J; bases not matched to a gene: 2. The CDR3 spans 14 residues. CDR3 DNA sequence: TGTGCCTGGAGTGCAGGGGGAGGCAATCAGCCCCAGCATTTT. It yields the protein CAWSAGGGNQPQHF.

This clone was counted a few times. V and J are TRBV5-1 and TRBJ1-6; D not resolved. There are 16 residues in the CDR3. Trimming pared 2 bases from V and 8 bases from J, leaving 17 bases between. Germline loops: CDR1 SGHRS, CDR2 YFSETQ. CDR3 in DNA: TGCGCCAGCAGCTTTAGTCCGGGAGTCACGGATTCACCCCTCCACTTT. It translates to CASSFSPGVTDSPLHF.

The V gene is TRBV12-3 or TRBV12-4, the J gene TRBJ2-7; possible D gene TRBD1, 6 bases. V was clipped by 6 bases and J by 1 base, with 10 bases between them. The CDR3 totals 13 residues. CDR3 in amino acids: CASSRGQSYEQYF. The CDR3 nucleotides read TGTGCCAGCAGCCGCGGACAGTCCTACGAGCAGTACTTC.

The chain couples TRBV11-2 to TRBJ2-3, with 8 positions matching TRBD2. This CDR3 has 17 amino acids. V shed 3 bases and J 0 bases; nucleotides not matched to a gene: 8. Looked up from germline, CDR1 is SGHAT and CDR2 is FQNNGV. CDR3 sequence (DNA): TGTGCCAGCAGCTTCCTTAGCGGGGCGGTTAGCACAGATACGCAGTATTTT. Translating it yields CASSFLSGAVSTDTQYF.

The rearrangement uses TRBV7-9 and TRBJ1-3; possibly TRBD1 for D (5 bases). The CDR3 is 16 residues long. The germline V and J ends were trimmed by 3 bases and 0 bases, with 12 bases remaining between them. Germline CDR1 SEHNR, CDR2 FQNEAQ (reference sequence). The CDR3 reads CASSFGHSNSGNTIYF. As DNA, the CDR3 is TGTGCCAGCAGCTTTGGACACAGTAACTCTGGAAACACCATATATTTT.

In the case of this clone: This CDR3 is also generated by other DNA sequences in the sample. The J gene is TRBJ1-1, the V gene TRBV28; D remains unclear. The V end was cut by 2 bases, the J end by 4 bases, with 5 bases between. Germline V lookup: CDR1 MDHEN, CDR2 SYDVKM. CDR3 size: 12 residues. The CDR3 DNA sequence: TGTGCCAGCAGTTTACAAGCCACTGAAGCTTTCTTT. Residues: CASSLQATEAFF.